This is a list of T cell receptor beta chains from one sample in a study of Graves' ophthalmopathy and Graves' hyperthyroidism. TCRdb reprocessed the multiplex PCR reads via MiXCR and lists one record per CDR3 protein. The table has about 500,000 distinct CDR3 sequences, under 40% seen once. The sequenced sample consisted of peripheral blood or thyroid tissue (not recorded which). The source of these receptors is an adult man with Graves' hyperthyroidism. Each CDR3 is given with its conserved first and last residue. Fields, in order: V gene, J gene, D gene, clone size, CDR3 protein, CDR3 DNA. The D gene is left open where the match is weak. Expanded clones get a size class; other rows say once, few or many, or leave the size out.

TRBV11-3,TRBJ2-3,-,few,CASSLVARRVTDTQYF,TGTGCCAGCAGCTTAGTAGCCCGTCGGGTCACAGATACGCAGTATTTT
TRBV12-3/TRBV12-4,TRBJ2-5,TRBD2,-,CGSTETSGGAETQYF,TGTGGCAGTACCGAAACTAGCGGGGGGGCCGAGACCCAGTACTTC
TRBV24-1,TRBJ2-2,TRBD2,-,CATSDPEAGGTKQRLFF,TGTGCCACCAGTGATCCCGAAGCGGGAGGGACTAAACAGAGGCTGTTTTTT
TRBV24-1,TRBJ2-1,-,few,CATSRRSSVSYNEQFF,TGTGCCACCAGTAGAAGGAGTAGCGTTTCCTACAATGAGCAGTTCTTC
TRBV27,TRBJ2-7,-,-,CASIVFWLRSYEQYF,TGTGCCAGCATAGTCTTTTGGTTGAGGTCCTACGAGCAGTACTTC
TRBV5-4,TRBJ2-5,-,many,CASSLAFRTQETQYF,TGTGCCAGCAGCTTGGCCTTCAGGACCCAAGAGACCCAGTACTTC
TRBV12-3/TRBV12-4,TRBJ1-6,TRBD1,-,CASSQASGQSNSPLHF,TGTGCCAGCAGCCAAGCCTCGGGACAGAGTAATTCACCCCTCCACTTT
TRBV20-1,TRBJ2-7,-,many,CSARDRHRESYEQYF,TGCAGTGCTAGAGATCGACACAGGGAATCCTACGAGCAGTACTTC
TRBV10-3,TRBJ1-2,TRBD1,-,CAISSPGQGASYGYTF,TGTGCCATCAGCAGCCCCGGACAGGGGGCTAGCTATGGCTACACCTTC
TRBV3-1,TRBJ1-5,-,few,CASSRGSRSNQPQHF,TGTGCCAGCAGCCGAGGGTCCCGTAGCAATCAGCCCCAGCATTTT
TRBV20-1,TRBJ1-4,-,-,CSARGQGGEKLFF,TGCAGTGCTAGAGGGCAGGGCGGTGAAAAACTGTTTTTT
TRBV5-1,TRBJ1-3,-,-,CASRNSGGTGNTIYF,TGCGCCAGCAGAAATTCCGGGGGCACTGGAAACACCATATATTTT
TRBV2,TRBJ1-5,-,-,CASRIADYQPQHF,TGTGCCAGCAGGATTGCAGATTATCAGCCCCAGCATTTT
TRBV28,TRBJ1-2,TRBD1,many,CASSSTGGSGYTF,TGTGCCAGCAGCAGTACAGGGGGCAGTGGCTACACCTTC
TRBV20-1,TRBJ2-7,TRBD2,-,CSAETSGGTSYEQYF,TGCAGTGCTGAGACTAGCGGGGGGACCTCCTACGAGCAGTACTTC
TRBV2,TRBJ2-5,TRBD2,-,CASSSTSAQETQYF,TGTGCCAGCAGTTCGACTAGCGCCCAAGAGACCCAGTACTTC
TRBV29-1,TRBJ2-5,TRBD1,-,CRPSTGGSETQYF,TGCAGGCCGAGCACAGGGGGTTCGGAGACCCAGTACTTC
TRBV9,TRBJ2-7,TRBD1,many,CASSGGTGAGAGQYF,TGTGCCAGCAGCGGCGGGACAGGGGCCGGGGCAGGGCAGTACTTC
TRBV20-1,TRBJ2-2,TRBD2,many,CSANSGVGTGELFF,TGCAGTGCTAATAGCGGGGTCGGGACCGGGGAGCTGTTTTTT
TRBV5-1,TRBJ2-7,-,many,CASSLVTLVDPYEQYF,TGCGCCAGCAGCTTGGTAACACTAGTGGACCCCTACGAGCAGTACTTC
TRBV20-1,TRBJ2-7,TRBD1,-,CSARATGDYEQYF,TGCAGTGCTAGAGCGACAGGGGACTACGAGCAGTACTTC
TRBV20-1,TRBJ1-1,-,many,CSASREQGAEAFF,TGCAGTGCTAGTAGGGAACAGGGTGCTGAAGCTTTCTTT
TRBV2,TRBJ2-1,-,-,CASTWGNEQFF,TGTGCCAGCACCTGGGGGAATGAGCAGTTCTTC
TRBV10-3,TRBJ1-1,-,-,CATSESGRAEAFF,TGTGCCACCAGTGAGTCGGGCAGGGCTGAAGCTTTCTTT
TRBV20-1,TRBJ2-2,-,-,CRARDQGNTGELFF,TGCAGGGCCAGAGATCAGGGGAACACCGGGGAGCTGTTTTTT
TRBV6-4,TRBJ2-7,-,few,CASGKITANLRSYEQYF,TGTGCCAGCGGGAAGATAACAGCCAACCTCCGATCCTACGAGCAGTACTTC
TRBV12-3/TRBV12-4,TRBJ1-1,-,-,CASTPLSRQNTEAFF,TGTGCCAGCACCCCTTTATCGAGACAGAACACTGAAGCTTTCTTT
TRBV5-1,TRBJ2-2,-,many,CASSLVTSNTGELFF,TGCGCCAGCAGCTTGGTAACATCGAACACCGGGGAGCTGTTTTTT
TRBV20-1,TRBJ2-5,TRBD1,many,CSARDPTGGERETQYF,TGCAGTGCTAGAGACCCGACAGGGGGCGAGCGGGAGACCCAGTACTTC
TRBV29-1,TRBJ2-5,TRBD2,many,CSATHASGIETQYF,TGCAGCGCTACTCACGCTAGCGGGATAGAGACCCAGTACTTC
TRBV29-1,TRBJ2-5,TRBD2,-,CSVDGTGTSGKGFEETQYF,TGCAGCGTTGACGGCACCGGGACTAGCGGGAAAGGGTTCGAGGAGACCCAGTACTTC
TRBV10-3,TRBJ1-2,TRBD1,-,CASTKDQGVGYTF,TGTGCCAGCACCAAAGATCAGGGGGTCGGCTACACCTTC
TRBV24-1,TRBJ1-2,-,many,CATSGGGDYGYTF,TGTGCCACCAGTGGAGGCGGGGACTATGGCTACACCTTC
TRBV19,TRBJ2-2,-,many,CASSIRADANTGELFF,TGTGCCAGTAGTATAAGGGCGGATGCGAACACCGGGGAGCTGTTTTTT
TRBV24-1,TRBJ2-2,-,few,CATSDLGGPLTGELFF,TGTGCCACCAGTGATTTAGGAGGACCTCTTACCGGGGAGCTGTTTTTT
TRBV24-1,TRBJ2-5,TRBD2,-,CATSDSAAGETQYF,TGTGCCACCAGTGATTCGGCAGCGGGGGAGACCCAGTACTTC
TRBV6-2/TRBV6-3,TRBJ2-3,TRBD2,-,CASSSGLAGGIASDTQYF,TGTGCCAGCAGCTCCGGACTAGCGGGGGGGATAGCGTCAGATACGCAGTATTTT
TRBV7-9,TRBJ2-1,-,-,CASSPLGGINEQFF,TGTGCCAGCAGCCCCTTAGGAGGAATCAATGAGCAGTTCTTC
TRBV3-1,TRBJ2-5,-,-,CASSQDWGLAEETQYF,TGTGCCAGCAGCCAAGATTGGGGGCTAGCCGAAGAGACCCAGTACTTC
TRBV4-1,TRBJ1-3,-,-,CASSQVAGAHTIYF,TGTGCCAGCAGCCAAGTTGCGGGGGCTCACACCATATATTTT
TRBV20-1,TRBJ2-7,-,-,CSARARSYKQYF,TGCAGTGCCCGGGCCCGATCCTACAAGCAGTACTTC
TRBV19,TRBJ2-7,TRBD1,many,CASSNYRNRGASSYEQYF,TGTGCCAGTAGTAACTATAGAAACAGGGGCGCAAGCTCCTACGAGCAGTACTTC
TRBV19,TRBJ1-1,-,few,CASSMGEDTEAFF,TGTGCCAGTAGTATGGGGGAAGACACTGAAGCTTTCTTT
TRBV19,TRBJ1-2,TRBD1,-,CASSIGITGAFYGYTF,TGTGCCAGTAGTATAGGGATCACAGGGGCGTTCTATGGCTACACCTTC
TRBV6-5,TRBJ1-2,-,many,CASSAVVSTHGYTF,TGTGCCAGCAGTGCGGTCGTCAGTACCCATGGCTACACCTTC
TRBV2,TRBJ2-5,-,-,CASSDADGPQETQYF,TGTGCCAGCAGTGACGCCGACGGGCCCCAAGAGACCCAGTACTTC
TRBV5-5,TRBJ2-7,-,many,CASSLALNWYEQYF,TGTGCCAGCAGCCTTGCCCTAAATTGGTACGAGCAGTACTTC